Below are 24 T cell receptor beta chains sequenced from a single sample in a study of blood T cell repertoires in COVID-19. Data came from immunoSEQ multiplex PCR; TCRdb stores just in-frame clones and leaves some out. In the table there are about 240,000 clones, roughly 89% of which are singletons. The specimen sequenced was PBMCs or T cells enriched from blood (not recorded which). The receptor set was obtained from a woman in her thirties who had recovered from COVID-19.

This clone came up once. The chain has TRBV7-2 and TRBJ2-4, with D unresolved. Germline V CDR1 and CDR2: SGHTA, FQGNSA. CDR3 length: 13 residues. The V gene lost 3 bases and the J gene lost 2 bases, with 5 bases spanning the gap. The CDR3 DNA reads TGTGCCAGCAGCTTCTATCCCAAAAACATTCAGTACTTC. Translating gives CASSFYPKNIQYF.

CDR3 nucleotide sequence: TGTGCCAGCAGCCCGATGGAGGGAGGTCAGCCCCAGCATTTT. It is translated as CASSPMEGGQPQHF. V usage is TRBV9 and J usage is TRBJ1-5; D unclear. The germline V and J ends were trimmed by 4 bases and 6 bases, with 14 bases remaining between them. There are 14 residues in the CDR3. Germline CDR1 and CDR2: SGDLS and YYNGEE. Full variable domain (remainder filled in from reference TRBV9 and TRBJ1-5): DSGVTQTPKHLITATGQRVTLRCSPRSGDLSVYWYQQSLDQGLQFLIQYYNGEERAKGNILERFSAQQFPDLHSELNLSSLELGDSALYFCASSPMEGGQPQHFGDGTRLSIL.

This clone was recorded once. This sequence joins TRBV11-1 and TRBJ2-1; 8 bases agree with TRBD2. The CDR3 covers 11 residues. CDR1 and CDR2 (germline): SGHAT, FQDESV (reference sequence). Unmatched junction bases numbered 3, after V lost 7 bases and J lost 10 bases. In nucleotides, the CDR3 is TGTGCCAGCACACCGGGAGGGGAGCAGTTCTTC. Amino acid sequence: CASTPGGEQFF. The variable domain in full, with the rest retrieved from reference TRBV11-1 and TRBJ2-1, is EAEVAQSPRYKITEKSQAVAFWCDPISGHATLYWYRQILGQGPELLVQFQDESVVDDSQLPKDRFSAERLKGVDSTLKIQPAELGDSAMYLCASTPGGEQFFGPGTRLTVL.

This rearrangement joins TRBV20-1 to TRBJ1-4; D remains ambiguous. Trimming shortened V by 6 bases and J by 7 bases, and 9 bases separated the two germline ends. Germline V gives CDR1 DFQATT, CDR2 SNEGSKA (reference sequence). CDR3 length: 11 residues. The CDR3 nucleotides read TGCAGTGCACGGTCGGGTGAAAAACTGTTTTTT. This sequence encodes CSARSGEKLFF.

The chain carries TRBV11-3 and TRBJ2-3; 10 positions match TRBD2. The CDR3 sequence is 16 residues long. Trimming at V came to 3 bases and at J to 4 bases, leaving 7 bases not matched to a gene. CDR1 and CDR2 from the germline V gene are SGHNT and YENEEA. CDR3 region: CASSLTLAGDADTQYF. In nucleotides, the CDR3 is TGTGCCAGCAGCTTGACCCTAGCGGGAGACGCAGATACGCAGTATTTT.

The CDR3 DNA reads TGTGCCAGCAGCTTGACACCCGCCACCGGGGAGCTGTTTTTT. This sequence encodes CASSLTPATGELFF. This sequence joins TRBV7-3 and TRBJ2-2; D ambiguous. CDR3 length: 14 residues. Trimming took off 3 bases at V and 4 bases at J, with 9 bases between the two ends. The V gene's germline CDR1 is SGHTA and CDR2 FQGTGA.

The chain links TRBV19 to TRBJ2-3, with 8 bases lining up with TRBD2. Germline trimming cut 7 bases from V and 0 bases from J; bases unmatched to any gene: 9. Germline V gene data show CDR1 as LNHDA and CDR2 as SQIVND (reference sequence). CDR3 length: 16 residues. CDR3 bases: TGTGCCAGTACTCGGACTAGCCTTCTTAGCACAGATACGCAGTATTTT. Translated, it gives CASTRTSLLSTDTQYF.

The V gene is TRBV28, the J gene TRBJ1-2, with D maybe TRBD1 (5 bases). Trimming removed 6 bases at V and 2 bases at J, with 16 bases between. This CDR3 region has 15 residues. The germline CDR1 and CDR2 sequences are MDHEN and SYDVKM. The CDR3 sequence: CASRSPFGQNYGYTF. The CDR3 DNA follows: TGTGCCAGCAGGTCCCCCTTTGGACAAAACTATGGCTACACCTTC.

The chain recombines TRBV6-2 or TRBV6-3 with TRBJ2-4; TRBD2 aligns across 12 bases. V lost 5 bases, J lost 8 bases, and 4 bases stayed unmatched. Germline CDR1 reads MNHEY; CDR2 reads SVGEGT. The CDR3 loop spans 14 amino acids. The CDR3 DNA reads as TGTGCCAGCAGTCTGGGACTAGCGGGCGACATTCAGTACTTC. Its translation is CASSLGLAGDIQYF.

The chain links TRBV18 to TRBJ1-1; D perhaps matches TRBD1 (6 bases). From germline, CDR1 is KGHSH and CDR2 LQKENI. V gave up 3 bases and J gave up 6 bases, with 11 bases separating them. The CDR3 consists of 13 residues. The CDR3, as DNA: TGTGCCAGCTCACCTACAGGGCTCGCTGAAGCTTTCTTT. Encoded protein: CASSPTGLAEAFF.

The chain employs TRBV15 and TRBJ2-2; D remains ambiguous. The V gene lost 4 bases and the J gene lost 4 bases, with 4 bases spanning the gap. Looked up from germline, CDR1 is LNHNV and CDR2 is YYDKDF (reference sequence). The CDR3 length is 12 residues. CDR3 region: CATSIITGELFF. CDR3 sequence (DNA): TGTGCCACCAGCATAATCACCGGGGAGCTGTTTTTT. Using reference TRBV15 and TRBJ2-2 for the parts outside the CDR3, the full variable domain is DAMVIQNPRYQVTQFGKPVTLSCSQTLNHNVMYWYQQKSSQAPKLLFHYYDKDFNNEADTPDNFQSRRPNTSFCFLDIRSPGLGDTAMYLCATSIITGELFFGEGSRLTVL.

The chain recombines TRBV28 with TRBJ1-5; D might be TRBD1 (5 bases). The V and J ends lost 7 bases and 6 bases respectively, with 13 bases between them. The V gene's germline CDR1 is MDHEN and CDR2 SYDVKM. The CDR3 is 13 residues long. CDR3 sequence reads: CASIAGYSQPQHF. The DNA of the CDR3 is TGTGCCAGCATCGCAGGGTATAGTCAGCCCCAGCATTTT.

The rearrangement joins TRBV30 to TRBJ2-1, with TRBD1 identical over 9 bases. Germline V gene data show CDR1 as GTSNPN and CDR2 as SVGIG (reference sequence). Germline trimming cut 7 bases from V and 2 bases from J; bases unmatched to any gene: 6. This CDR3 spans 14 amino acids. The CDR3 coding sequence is TGTGCCTCTTCGGACAGGGGACCCTACAATGAGCAGTTCTTC. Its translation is CASSDRGPYNEQFF.

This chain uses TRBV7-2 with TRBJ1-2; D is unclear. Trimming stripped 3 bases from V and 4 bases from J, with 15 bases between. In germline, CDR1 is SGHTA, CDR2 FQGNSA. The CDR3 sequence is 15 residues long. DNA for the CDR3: TGTGCCAGCAGCTTCCAACCGGGAGATTTCTATGGCTACACCTTC. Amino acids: CASSFQPGDFYGYTF.

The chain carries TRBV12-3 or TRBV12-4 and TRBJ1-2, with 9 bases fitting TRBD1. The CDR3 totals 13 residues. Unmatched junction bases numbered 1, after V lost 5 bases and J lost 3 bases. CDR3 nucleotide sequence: TGTGCCAGCAGTCGGGACAGGGACTATGGCTACACCTTC. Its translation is CASSRDRDYGYTF.

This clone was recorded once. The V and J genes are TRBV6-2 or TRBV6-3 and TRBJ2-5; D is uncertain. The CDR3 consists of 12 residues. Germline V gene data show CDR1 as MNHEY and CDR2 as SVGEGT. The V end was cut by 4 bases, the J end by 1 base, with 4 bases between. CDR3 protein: CASSFGQETQYF. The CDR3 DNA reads TGTGCCAGCAGTTTCGGCCAAGAGACCCAGTACTTC.

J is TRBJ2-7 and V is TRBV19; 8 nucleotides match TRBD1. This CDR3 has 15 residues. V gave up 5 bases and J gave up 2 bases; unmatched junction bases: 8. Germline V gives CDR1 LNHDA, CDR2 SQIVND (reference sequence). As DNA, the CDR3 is TGTGCCAGTAGTTTGGACAGGGTGGTTCCCTACGAGCAGTACTTC. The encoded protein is CASSLDRVVPYEQYF. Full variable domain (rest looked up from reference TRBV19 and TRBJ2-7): DGGITQSPKYLFRKEGQNVTLSCEQNLNHDAMYWYRQDPGQGLRLIYYSQIVNDFQKGDIAEGYSVSREKKESFPLTVTSAQKNPTAFYLCASSLDRVVPYEQYFGPGTRLTVT.

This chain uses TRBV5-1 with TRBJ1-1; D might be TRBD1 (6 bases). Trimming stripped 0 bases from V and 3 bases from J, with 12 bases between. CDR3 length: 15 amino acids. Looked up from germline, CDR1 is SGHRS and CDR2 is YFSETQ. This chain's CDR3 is CASSLVGRQDTEAFF. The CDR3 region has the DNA TGCGCCAGCAGCTTGGTGGGCCGACAGGACACTGAAGCTTTCTTT.

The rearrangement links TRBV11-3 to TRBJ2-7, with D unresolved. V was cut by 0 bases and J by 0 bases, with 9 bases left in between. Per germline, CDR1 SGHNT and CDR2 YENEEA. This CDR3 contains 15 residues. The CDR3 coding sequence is TGTGCCAGCAGCTTAGAGTCGACTGGCTCCTACGAGCAGTACTTC. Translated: CASSLESTGSYEQYF. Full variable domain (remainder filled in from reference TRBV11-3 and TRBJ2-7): EAGVVQSPRYKIIEKKQPVAFWCNPISGHNTLYWYLQNLGQGPELLIRYENEEAVDDSQLPKDRFSAERLKGVDSTLKIQPAELGDSAVYLCASSLESTGSYEQYFGPGTRLTVT.

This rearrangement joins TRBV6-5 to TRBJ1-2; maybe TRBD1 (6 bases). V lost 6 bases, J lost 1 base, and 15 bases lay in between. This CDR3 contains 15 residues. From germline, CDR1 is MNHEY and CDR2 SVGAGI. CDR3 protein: CASSPGQSLNYGYTF. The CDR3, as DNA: TGTGCCAGCAGCCCCGGACAGTCCCTTAACTATGGCTACACCTTC.

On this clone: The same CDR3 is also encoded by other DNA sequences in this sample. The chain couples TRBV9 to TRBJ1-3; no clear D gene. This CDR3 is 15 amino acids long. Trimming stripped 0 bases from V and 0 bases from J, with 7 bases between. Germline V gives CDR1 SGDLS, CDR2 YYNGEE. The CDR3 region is CASSVGGGSGNTIYF. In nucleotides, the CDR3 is TGTGCCAGCAGCGTAGGGGGAGGCTCTGGAAACACCATATATTTT.

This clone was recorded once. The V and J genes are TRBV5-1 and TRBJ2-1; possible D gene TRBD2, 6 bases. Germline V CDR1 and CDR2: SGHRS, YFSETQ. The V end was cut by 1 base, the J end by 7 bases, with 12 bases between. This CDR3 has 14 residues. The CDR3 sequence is CASSLKAGRNEQFF. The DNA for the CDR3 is TGCGCCAGCAGCTTGAAGGCAGGGAGGAATGAGCAGTTCTTC.

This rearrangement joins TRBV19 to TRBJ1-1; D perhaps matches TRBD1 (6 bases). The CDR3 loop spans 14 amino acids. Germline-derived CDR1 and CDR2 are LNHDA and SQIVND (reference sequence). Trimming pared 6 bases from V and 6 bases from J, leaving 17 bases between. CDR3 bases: TGTGCCAGTAGAGTAGACCAGGGGTACTCTGAAGCTTTCTTT. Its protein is CASRVDQGYSEAFF.

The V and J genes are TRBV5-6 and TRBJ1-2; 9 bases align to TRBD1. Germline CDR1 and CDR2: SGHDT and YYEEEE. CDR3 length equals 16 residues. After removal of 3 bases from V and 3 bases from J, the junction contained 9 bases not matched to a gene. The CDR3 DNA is TGTGCCAGCAGCTCACGTCGGGGACAGGGCCACTATGGCTACACCTTC. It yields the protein CASSSRRGQGHYGYTF.